This TCR beta chain was identified in a study of identical twins. Every sampled donor was Caucasian and healthy. This clonotype was seen only a few times. Template switching supplied a universal primer site; unique molecular identifiers were carried on the cDNA. TCRdb fed the 5' RACE reads into MiXCR, producing one record per CDR3 protein. Here the sample spans hundreds of thousands of distinct CDR3 sequences, 15% to 20% being singletons. These data also featured in a second study, about T cells expressing NK-cell markers. As that study records: About 6 donors had dominant NKG2C+ clonotypes that comprised about 1.0-7.5% of their CD8+ T cells. HCMV specificity of the expanded NKG2C+ T cell clones was not established.

The sample taken for sequencing was PBMCs. The receptor comes from a woman in her late teens or twenties in good health.

CDR3 sequence reads: CSATPNSVNQETQYF. CDR3 bases: TGCAGTGCTACCCCGAACAGCGTAAACCAAGAGACCCAGTACTTC. The V gene is TRBV20-1, the J gene TRBJ2-5; D not resolved. Per germline, CDR1 DFQATT and CDR2 SNEGSKA (reference sequence). V lost 4 bases and J 0 bases, leaving 15 bases between the germline ends. This CDR3 is built from 15 residues.